This entry lists 21 T cell receptor beta chains sequenced from one sample in a study of blood T cell repertoires in COVID-19. Produced via immunoSEQ multiplex PCR; TCRdb's table is partial and in-frame only. The profile covers over 150,000 clones, with about four fifths appearing a single time and roughly a tenth taken by the ten largest. The sequencing sample was made of peripheral blood. The receptors were gathered from an elderly woman with active or convalescent COVID-19.

Only a few counts were recorded for this clone. V gene TRBV6-5 combines with J gene TRBJ2-1; TRBD2 matches at 10 bases. Germline V gene lookup returns CDR1 MNHEY and CDR2 SVGAGI. Trimming cost V 6 bases and J 10 bases; bases outside gene matches: 9. This CDR3 has 14 amino acids. The CDR3 region has the DNA TGTGCCAGCAGGGGACTAGCGAAAGGACGGGAGCAGTTCTTC. Translated, it gives CASRGLAKGREQFF.

This clone was seen only once. V and J are TRBV2 and TRBJ1-4, with 7 nucleotides matching TRBD1. Germline V gene data show CDR1 as SNHLY and CDR2 as FYNNEI. Trimming at V came to 6 bases and at J to 7 bases, leaving 8 bases not matched to a gene. The CDR3 loop spans 14 amino acids. DNA of the CDR3: TGTGCCAGCAGGGCTGACAGGGCTTCTGAAAAACTGTTTTTT. Amino acids: CASRADRASEKLFF. Looking up the rest from reference TRBV2 and TRBJ1-4 gives the full variable domain: EPEVTQTPSHQVTQMGQEVILRCVPISNHLYFYWYRQILGQKVEFLVSFYNNEISEKSEIFDDQFSVERPDGSNFTLKIRSTKLEDSAMYFCASRADRASEKLFFGSGTQLSVL.

The V call is TRBV11-2, the J call TRBJ1-1, with D perhaps TRBD1 (5 bases). The CDR3 covers 15 residues. Germline assignment: CDR1 SGHAT and CDR2 FQNNGV. Trimming pared 1 base from V and 1 base from J, leaving 10 bases between. The CDR3 spells CASSLARTPNTEAFF. The CDR3 coding sequence is TGTGCCAGCAGCTTAGCTAGGACACCGAACACTGAAGCTTTCTTT.

This chain connects TRBV10-3 to TRBJ1-1; D is ambiguous. Between the trimmed V and J ends, which lost 6 bases and 1 base, there was a span of 3 bases. CDR3 length: 11 residues. Germline V lookup: CDR1 ENHRY, CDR2 SYGVKD. This CDR3 reads CAISGNTEAFF. As DNA, the CDR3 is TGTGCCATCAGCGGGAACACTGAAGCTTTCTTT.

To note about this clone: At one end, the junction sequence differs from germline, possibly due to a read error. The chain combines TRBV11-2 with TRBJ2-1, with 11 bases identical to TRBD2. Per the germline V gene, CDR1 is SGHAT and CDR2 is FQNNGV. This CDR3 has 19 amino acids. CDR3 protein: CASSLVPFTSGSSYNEQFF. In DNA form, the CDR3 reads TGTGCCAGCAGCTTAGTCCCGTTTACTAGCGGGAGTTCCTATAATGAGCAGTTCTTC.

The CDR3 region is CASSFGGAWTEAFF. The CDR3 bases are TGTGCCAGCAGTTTCGGGGGGGCTTGGACTGAAGCTTTCTTT. The V and J genes are TRBV28 and TRBJ1-1, with a tentative D call TRBD1 (6 bases). This CDR3 spans 14 amino acids. CDR1 is MDHEN and CDR2 is SYDVKM in the germline V gene. V lost 3 bases, J lost 5 bases, and 13 bases lay in between.

The CDR3 DNA follows: TGTGCCAGCAGTCCCCAGGGACAGGGGACACAGTACTTC. Its translation is CASSPQGQGTQYF. The chain is built from TRBV28 and TRBJ2-7; 10 bases align to TRBD1. CDR3 length equals 13 residues. Germline lookup yields CDR1 MDHEN and CDR2 SYDVKM. V lost 5 bases and J lost 10; bases outside the gene matches: 8.

The rearrangement links TRBV19 to TRBJ2-7; 7 bases agree with TRBD2. CDR3 length: 14 residues. Losses at the gene ends were 5 bases for V and 1 base for J; bases not matched to a gene: 5. The germline V gene has CDR1 LNHDA and CDR2 SQIVND (reference sequence). The CDR3 DNA sequence: TGTGCCAGTAGTCCCCTGGGGGGGTCCTACGAGCAGTACTTC. This translates into CASSPLGGSYEQYF. The full variable domain, rest sourced from reference TRBV19 and TRBJ2-7, is DGGITQSPKYLFRKEGQNVTLSCEQNLNHDAMYWYRQDPGQGLRLIYYSQIVNDFQKGDIAEGYSVSREKKESFPLTVTSAQKNPTAFYLCASSPLGGSYEQYFGPGTRLTVT.

The rearrangement joins TRBV19 to TRBJ1-3; TRBD1 might be the D (6 bases). The length of the CDR3 is 16 residues. Germline V gene lookup returns CDR1 LNHDA and CDR2 SQIVND (reference sequence). The V end lost 3 bases, the J end lost 0 bases, and 12 bases lay between the germline ends. The CDR3 region is CASSIARGGSGNTIYF. Here the CDR3 DNA reads TGTGCCAGTAGTATCGCTCGAGGGGGCTCTGGAAACACCATATATTTT.

This chain joins TRBV7-6 and TRBJ2-3; TRBD2 agrees at 9 bases. CDR1 and CDR2 from the germline V gene are SGHVS and FNYEAQ. This CDR3 has 14 residues. Trimming cost V 2 bases and J 3 bases; bases outside gene matches: 0. The CDR3 coding sequence is TGTGCCAGCAGCTTAACTAGCGGGACAGATACGCAGTATTTT. As protein: CASSLTSGTDTQYF.

This clone was seen only once. The chain links TRBV11-2 to TRBJ2-1; the D gene is possibly TRBD2 (5 bases). CDR3 length equals 16 residues. V lost 1 base and J lost 9, with 19 bases in between. CDR1 SGHAT and CDR2 FQNNGV come from the germline V gene. The CDR3 region is CASSLANLAGLSEQFF. CDR3 nucleotide sequence: TGTGCCAGCAGCTTAGCGAATCTAGCCGGTTTGTCTGAGCAGTTCTTC.

The rearrangement joins TRBV5-1 to TRBJ1-1; tentative D call: TRBD1 (5 bases). Germline V gene data show CDR1 as SGHRS and CDR2 as YFSETQ. This CDR3 is 16 amino acids long. Trimming stripped 0 bases from V and 0 bases from J, with 12 bases between. CDR3 bases: TGCGCCAGCAGCTTGGTCGGGGGACGGATGAACACTGAAGCTTTCTTT. Encoded protein: CASSLVGGRMNTEAFF.

V is TRBV19 and J is TRBJ1-1, with 9 bases matching TRBD1. Unmatched junction bases numbered 8, after V lost 7 bases and J lost 5 bases. Per the germline V gene, CDR1 is LNHDA and CDR2 is SQIVND (reference sequence). There are 14 residues in the CDR3. The CDR3 region has the DNA TGTGCCAGTACTGTGGACAGGGGTGGGACTGAAGCTTTCTTT. Protein: CASTVDRGGTEAFF.

This chain links TRBV7-3 with TRBJ1-1; weak D call: TRBD1 (5 bases). With 5 bases removed from V and 0 bases from J, the gap between germline ends came to 16 bases. Germline-derived CDR1 and CDR2 are SGHTA and FQGTGA. The CDR3 covers 16 residues. DNA for the CDR3: TGTGCCAGCAGCCAGACTCCGACAGAGATGAACACTGAAGCTTTCTTT. Its translation is CASSQTPTEMNTEAFF.

The rearrangement joins TRBV30 to TRBJ1-2, with 7 positions matching TRBD1. V lost 1 base and J lost 2; bases outside the gene matches: 4. This CDR3 contains 14 residues. CDR1 and CDR2 (germline): GTSNPN, SVGIG (reference sequence). As DNA, the CDR3 is TGTGCCTGGAGTGGACAGGGTTTCAACTATGGCTACACCTTC. Amino acid sequence: CAWSGQGFNYGYTF.

J is TRBJ1-5 and V is TRBV6-6; D may be TRBD1 (6 bases). Germline CDR1 MNHNY, CDR2 SVGAGI (reference sequence). With 4 bases removed from V and 7 bases from J, the gap between germline ends came to 14 bases. CDR3 length: 14 amino acids. The CDR3 loop is CASSLPQGSQPQHF. The CDR3 DNA reads TGTGCCAGCAGTTTACCACAGGGATCCCAGCCCCAGCATTTT.

CDR3 nucleotide sequence: TGTGCCAGCAGCCCCAGCGGGAGTCTGGTCAGTGAGCAGTTCTTC. Protein: CASSPSGSLVSEQFF. This chain connects TRBV11-3 to TRBJ2-1; 8 bases fit TRBD2. The V and J ends lost 5 bases and 9 bases, in that order; junction bases with no gene match: 12. The CDR3 sequence is 15 residues long. CDR1 SGHNT and CDR2 YENEEA come from the germline V gene.

This rearrangement joins TRBV5-1 to TRBJ1-3; D not certain. CDR1 and CDR2 (germline): SGHRS, YFSETQ. CDR3 length equals 16 residues. V dropped 0 bases and J dropped 0 bases, with 10 bases sitting between them. CDR3 DNA: TGCGCCAGCAGCTTGGGGGCGGGAGACTCTGGAAACACCATATATTTT. Its translation is CASSLGAGDSGNTIYF. Full variable domain (outside the CDR3, taken from reference TRBV5-1 and TRBJ1-3): KAGVTQTPRYLIKTRGQQVTLSCSPISGHRSVSWYQQTPGQGLQFLFEYFSETQRNKGNFPGRFSGRQFSNSRSEMNVSTLELGDSALYLCASSLGAGDSGNTIYFGEGSWLTVV.

This clone was counted between two and nine times. J is TRBJ2-7 and V is TRBV28; tentatively, D is TRBD2 (6 bases). The CDR3 has 15 residues. Germline CDR1 MDHEN, CDR2 SYDVKM. The germline V and J ends were trimmed by 6 bases and 7 bases, with 22 bases remaining between them. The CDR3 is CASRIGGTTFGEQYF. DNA for the CDR3: TGTGCCAGCAGAATTGGGGGGACCACCTTTGGGGAGCAGTACTTC. Full variable domain (outside the CDR3, taken from reference TRBV28 and TRBJ2-7): DVKVTQSSRYLVKRTGEKVFLECVQDMDHENMFWYRQDPGLGLRLIYFSYDVKMKEKGDIPEGYSVSREKKERFSLILESASTNQTSMYLCASRIGGTTFGEQYFGPGTRLTVT.

The rearrangement uses TRBV2 and TRBJ2-5; 13 bases align to TRBD2. The CDR3 runs to 14 residues. The V gene's germline CDR1 is SNHLY and CDR2 FYNNEI. The V and J ends lost 4 bases and 4 bases, in that order; junction bases with no gene match: 0. The CDR3 spells CASSGLAGGETQYF. CDR3 coding DNA: TGTGCCAGCAGTGGACTAGCGGGAGGAGAGACCCAGTACTTC. Variable domain in full (rest from reference TRBV2 and TRBJ2-5): EPEVTQTPSHQVTQMGQEVILRCVPISNHLYFYWYRQILGQKVEFLVSFYNNEISEKSEIFDDQFSVERPDGSNFTLKIRSTKLEDSAMYFCASSGLAGGETQYFGPGTRLLVL.

The chain recombines TRBV29-1 with TRBJ2-1; 7 bases match TRBD2. V shed 1 base, J shed 0 bases, and the junction held 6 bases outside the gene matches. Germline assignment: CDR1 SQVTM and CDR2 ANQGSEA. This CDR3 region has 16 residues. The CDR3 reads CSVEGTRSISYNEQFF. The CDR3 DNA reads TGCAGCGTTGAAGGGACTAGGAGTATCTCCTACAATGAGCAGTTCTTC.